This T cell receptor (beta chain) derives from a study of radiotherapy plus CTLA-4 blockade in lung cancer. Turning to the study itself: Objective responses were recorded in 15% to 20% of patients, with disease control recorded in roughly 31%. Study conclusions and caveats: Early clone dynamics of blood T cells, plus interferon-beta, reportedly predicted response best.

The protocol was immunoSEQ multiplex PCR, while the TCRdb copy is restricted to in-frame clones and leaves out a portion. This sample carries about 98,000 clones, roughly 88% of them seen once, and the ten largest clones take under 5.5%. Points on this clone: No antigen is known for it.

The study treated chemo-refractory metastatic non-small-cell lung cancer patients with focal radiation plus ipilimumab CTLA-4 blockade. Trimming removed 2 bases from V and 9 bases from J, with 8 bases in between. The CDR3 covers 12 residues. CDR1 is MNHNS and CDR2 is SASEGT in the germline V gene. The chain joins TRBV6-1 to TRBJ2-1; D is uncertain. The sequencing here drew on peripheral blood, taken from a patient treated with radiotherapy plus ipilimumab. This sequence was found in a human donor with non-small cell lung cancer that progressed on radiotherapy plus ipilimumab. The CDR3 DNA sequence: TGTGCCAGCAGTGAAACTCTTGGTGAGCAGTTCTTC. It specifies CASSETLGEQFF.